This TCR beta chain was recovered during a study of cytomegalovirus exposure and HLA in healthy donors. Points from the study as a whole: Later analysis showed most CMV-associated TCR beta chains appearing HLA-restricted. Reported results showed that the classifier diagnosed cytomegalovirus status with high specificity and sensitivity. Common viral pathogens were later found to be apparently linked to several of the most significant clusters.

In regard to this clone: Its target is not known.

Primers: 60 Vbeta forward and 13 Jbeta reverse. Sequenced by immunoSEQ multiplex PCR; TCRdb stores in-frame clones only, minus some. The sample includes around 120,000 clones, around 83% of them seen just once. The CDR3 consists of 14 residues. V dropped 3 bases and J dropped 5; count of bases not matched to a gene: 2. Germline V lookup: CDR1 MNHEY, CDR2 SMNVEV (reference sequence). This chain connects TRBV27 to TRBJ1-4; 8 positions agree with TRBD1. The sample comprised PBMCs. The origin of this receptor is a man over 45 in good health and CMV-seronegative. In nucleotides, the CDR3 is TGTGCCAGCAGTTTTACAGGGGGGAATGAAAAACTGTTTTTT. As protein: CASSFTGGNEKLFF.